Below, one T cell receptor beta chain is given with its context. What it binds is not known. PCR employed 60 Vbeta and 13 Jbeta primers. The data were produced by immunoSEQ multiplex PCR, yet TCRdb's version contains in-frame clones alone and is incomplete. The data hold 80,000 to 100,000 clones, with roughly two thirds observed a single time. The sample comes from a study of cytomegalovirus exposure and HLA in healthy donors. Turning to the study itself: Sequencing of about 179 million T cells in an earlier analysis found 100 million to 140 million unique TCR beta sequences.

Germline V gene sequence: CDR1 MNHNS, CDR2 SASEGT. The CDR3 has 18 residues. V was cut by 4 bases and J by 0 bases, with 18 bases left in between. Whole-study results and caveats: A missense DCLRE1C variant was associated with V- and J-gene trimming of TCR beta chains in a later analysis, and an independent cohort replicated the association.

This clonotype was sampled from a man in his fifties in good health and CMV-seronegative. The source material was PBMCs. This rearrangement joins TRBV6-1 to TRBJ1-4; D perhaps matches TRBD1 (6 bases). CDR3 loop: CASSAAGAIWATNEKLFF. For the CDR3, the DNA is TGTGCCAGCAGTGCGGCGGGGGCTATTTGGGCAACTAATGAAAAACTGTTTTTT.